Listed below are T cell receptor beta chains from one sample, sequenced in a study of Graves' ophthalmopathy and Graves' hyperthyroidism. TCRdb independently ran MiXCR on the multiplex PCR reads; one entry per CDR3 protein. The sample has almost 400,000 distinct CDR3 sequences, 18% seen once. The sequenced sample consisted of peripheral blood. The receptors shown here come from a woman in her late teens or twenties with Graves' ophthalmopathy. The CDR3 runs from the conserved cysteine through the conserved F or W. The order of the fields is clone size, D gene, J gene, V gene, CDR3 DNA, CDR3 protein. A D gene is named only where the DNA matches it firmly. The size field is filled for only some rows; it gives once, few, many or a size class.

>many|NA|TRBJ1-1|TRBV28
TGTGCCAGCAGCCCGGGACGGATGAACACTGAAGCTTTCTTT
CASSPGRMNTEAFF
>many|NA|TRBJ2-7|TRBV7-9
TGTGCCAGCAGCTTAGTTTTAGGTTTGGAGCGGAACTACGAGCAGTACTTC
CASSLVLGLERNYEQYF
>many|TRBD1|TRBJ2-7|TRBV7-2
TGTGCCAGCAGCAACAGGGGGACCTACGAGCAGTACTTC
CASSNRGTYEQYF
>many|NA|TRBJ1-2|TRBV2
TGTGCCAGCAGTGAAGGAGGGCAGGATGGCTACACCTTC
CASSEGGQDGYTF
>NA|TRBD1|TRBJ2-2|TRBV7-3
TGTGCCAGCAGCTTAAATAGCCGACAGGGATCCACCGGGGAGCTGTTTTTT
CASSLNSRQGSTGELFF
>many|TRBD1|TRBJ2-7|TRBV28
TGTGCCAGCAGTTTATCCCTCCGGACAGGGAGCTCCTACGAGCAGTACTTC
CASSLSLRTGSSYEQYF
>many|NA|TRBJ1-2|TRBV12-3/TRBV12-4
TGTGCCAGCAACCCTGGGCTAAACTATGGCTACACCTTC
CASNPGLNYGYTF
>many|NA|TRBJ2-4|TRBV18
TGTGCCAGCTCACCACCGGTGGCAGAGGCCAAAAACATTCAGTACTTC
CASSPPVAEAKNIQYF
>many|NA|TRBJ1-1|TRBV27
TGTGCCAGCAGTTTATCGGCAGGGTACTCGAACACTGAAGCTTTCTTT
CASSLSAGYSNTEAFF
>NA|NA|TRBJ1-1|TRBV7-2
TGTGCCAGCAGCCGATTCGGTGCTGAAGCTTTCTTT
CASSRFGAEAFF
>many|NA|TRBJ2-5|TRBV7-9
TGTGCCAGCAGCTCAACACAGGCGAGGGGAGAGACCCAGTACTTC
CASSSTQARGETQYF
>many|TRBD2|TRBJ2-5|TRBV11-2
TGTGCCAGCAGCTGGAGACTAGCGGGAGGCCCGACGCTGGAGACCCAGTACTTC
CASSWRLAGGPTLETQYF
>many|NA|TRBJ1-2|TRBV28
TGTGCCAGCAGTTTAAGGTGGGAGTGGTCAGGGAACTATGGCTACACCTTC
CASSLRWEWSGNYGYTF
>few|TRBD1|TRBJ2-5|TRBV18
TGTGCCAGCTCACCACGTGACAGGGGGCGAGAGACCCAGTACTTC
CASSPRDRGRETQYF
>many|NA|TRBJ2-2|TRBV11-2
TGTGCCAGCAGCTTAGATACAGGTTACACCGGGGAGCTGTTTTTT
CASSLDTGYTGELFF
>many|NA|TRBJ2-6|TRBV6-2/TRBV6-3
TGTGCCTCGCGGGCTGGGGCCAACGTCCTGACTTTC
CASRAGANVLTF
>many|TRBD1|TRBJ2-7|TRBV6-2/TRBV6-3
TGTGCCAGCAGCCCGCCCGGACAGGCCCGATACGAGCAGTACTTC
CASSPPGQARYEQYF
>many|NA|TRBJ2-7|TRBV6-2/TRBV6-3
TGTGCCAGCAGTTACTCCGGAGTGGGCTACGAGCAGTACTTC
CASSYSGVGYEQYF
>many|NA|TRBJ1-1|TRBV6-5
TGTGCCAGCAGTTACTCGAAGACGGCTATGAACACTGAAGCTTTCTTT
CASSYSKTAMNTEAFF
>many|NA|TRBJ2-2|TRBV24-1
TGTGCCACCAGTGAACGTACATTAGAGGTACCCACCGGGGAGCTGTTTTTT
CATSERTLEVPTGELFF
>many|NA|TRBJ1-1|TRBV28
TGTGCCAGCAGCCTACAGGTTAAAGCTTTCTTT
CASSLQVKAFF
>many|NA|TRBJ2-3|TRBV12-3/TRBV12-4
TGTGCCAGCAGTTCGGCCGGCGGGGATACGCAGTATTTT
CASSSAGGDTQYF
>many|NA|TRBJ1-5|TRBV30
TGTGCCTGGAGTGTGGGAACGGGAGGACAGCCCCAGCATTTT
CAWSVGTGGQPQHF
>many|NA|TRBJ1-1|TRBV4-1
TGCGCCAGCAGCCAAGAAGTCAATAAACGAAACACTGAAGCTTTCTTT
CASSQEVNKRNTEAFF
>many|NA|TRBJ1-2|TRBV28
TGTGCCGGCAAGCGGGAGGGTTATAACTATGGCTACACCTTC
CAGKREGYNYGYTF
>many|TRBD1|TRBJ2-7|TRBV4-3
TGCGCCAGCAGCCAAGAGTCCGGGACAGGGTACCACGAGCAGTACTTC
CASSQESGTGYHEQYF
>many|NA|TRBJ1-2|TRBV6-1
TGTGCCAGCAGTGACGACGGGCACTTC
CASSDDGHF
>many|NA|TRBJ2-2|TRBV18
TGTGCCAGCAGTCCCGGGCAGAACACCGGGGAGCTGTTTTTT
CASSPGQNTGELFF
>many|NA|TRBJ1-1|TRBV4-2
TGTGCCAGCAGCCAAGTGGACCTGAACACTGAAGCTTTCTTT
CASSQVDLNTEAFF
>many|TRBD2|TRBJ2-7|TRBV6-5
TGTGCCAGCAGTTCCGGACTAGCGGGAGGAGTGCAGTACTTC
CASSSGLAGGVQYF
>many|TRBD2|TRBJ2-7|TRBV12-3/TRBV12-4
TGTGCCAGCAGTTTAGCGCTAGCGGGGGTCTCCTACGAGCAGTACTTC
CASSLALAGVSYEQYF
>many|NA|TRBJ2-7|TRBV4-1
TGCGCCAGCAGCCAGAAGGAAAACTCCTACGAGCAGTACTTC
CASSQKENSYEQYF
>many|NA|TRBJ2-5|TRBV28
TGTGCCAGCAGTTTTTGGTCGAGGGGCACCCGGTCTCAAAAGACCCAGTACTTC
CASSFWSRGTRSQKTQYF
>NA|NA|TRBJ2-7|TRBV6-2/TRBV6-3
TGTGCCAGCAAGTACCGGGACAACTACGAGCAGTACTTC
CASKYRDNYEQYF
>many|NA|TRBJ2-5|TRBV6-2/TRBV6-3
TGTGCCAGCAGCCTCACCCAAGAGACCCAGTACTTC
CASSLTQETQYF
>many|NA|TRBJ1-3|TRBV6-1
TGTGCCAGCACCCTCACAGGGGGAAACACCATATATTTT
CASTLTGGNTIYF
>NA|TRBD1|TRBJ2-7|TRBV6-1
TGTGCCAGCAGGTGGACAGGAGGCGAGCAGTACTTC
CASRWTGGEQYF
>many|TRBD1|TRBJ1-5|TRBV28
TGTGCCAGCACCCCTACAGGGGGCTGGCAGCCCCAGCATTTT
CASTPTGGWQPQHF
>NA|TRBD2|TRBJ2-5|TRBV4-1
TGTGCCAGCAGCTTAAACGGACTAGCGGAGACCCAGTACTTC
CASSLNGLAETQYF
>NA|TRBD1|TRBJ2-7|TRBV12-5
TGTGCTAGTGGTTTAGACAGGGACGAGCAGCACTTC
CASGLDRDEQHF
>few|NA|TRBJ1-6|TRBV2
TGTGCCAGCAGTAGAGCCGGGACTCCAAATTCACCCCTCCACTTT
CASSRAGTPNSPLHF
>many|TRBD2|TRBJ2-7|TRBV6-1
TGTGCCAGCAAAAGACTAGCGGGTACCTACGAGCAGTACTTC
CASKRLAGTYEQYF
>few|TRBD2|TRBJ2-7|TRBV27
TGTGCCAGCACCCCCCTAACTAGCGGAGGCCCCTACGAGCAGTACTTC
CASTPLTSGGPYEQYF
>many|TRBD1|TRBJ1-2|TRBV27
TGTGCCAGCAGAGACAGGGGGCGCAACTATGGCTACACCTTC
CASRDRGRNYGYTF
>many|TRBD1|TRBJ1-5|TRBV28
TGTGCCAGCAGTTTAAATCTTGGGACAGGGAACCAGCCCCAGCATTTT
CASSLNLGTGNQPQHF
>many|NA|TRBJ2-7|TRBV28
TGTGCCAGCAGTCGCAGGGGGGGTACCTACGAGCAGTACTTC
CASSRRGGTYEQYF
>many|NA|TRBJ1-1|TRBV19
TGTGCCAGTAGTATCATAGGGGCAGATGAAGCTTTCTTT
CASSIIGADEAFF
>many|NA|TRBJ2-7|TRBV6-2/TRBV6-3
TGTGCCAGCAGTTACTCGATTTACGAGCAGTACTTC
CASSYSIYEQYF
>NA|TRBD2|TRBJ2-7|TRBV18
TGTGCCAGCTCACCACCGGGACTAGCGGGGGGTACGGAGCAGTACTTC
CASSPPGLAGGTEQYF
>many|NA|TRBJ1-1|TRBV20-1
TGCAGTGCTAGAGATCGCGGGGCAGGGGTGAACACTGAAGCTTTCTTT
CSARDRGAGVNTEAFF
>many|NA|TRBJ2-7|TRBV25-1
TGTGCCAGCAGTGATCCCACCTACGAGCAGTACTTC
CASSDPTYEQYF
>once|TRBD2|TRBJ2-7|TRBV7-6
TGTGCCAGCACCATAGGAGGGAGCGGGACGTACGAGCAGTACTTC
CASTIGGSGTYEQYF
>many|NA|TRBJ1-1|TRBV20-1
TGCAGTGCTAGCTCAAGGGTCACTGAAGCTTTCTTT
CSASSRVTEAFF
>many|NA|TRBJ2-7|TRBV9
TGTGCCAGCAGCTCAGGACAGCTACCTCCCCACGAGCAGTACTTC
CASSSGQLPPHEQYF